Listed below are T cell receptor beta chains from one sample, sequenced in a study of OX40 agonist ivuxolimab in advanced cancers. This table comes from immunoSEQ multiplex PCR, and its TCRdb copy is limited to in-frame clones, with some not included. The profile shows around 48,000 clones, approximately 80% of them singletons. Source: CD4+ or CD8+ T cells sorted from blood, taken in a trial of the OX40 agonist ivuxolimab. The receptors were gathered from an adult with an advanced solid tumor such as melanoma, head and neck, liver or kidney cancer. The conserved cysteine and the conserved F or W are not part of the CDR3 here. Fields, in order: J gene, V gene, CDR3 protein.

j_call: TRBJ2-1
v_call: TRBV19
cdr3_aa: ASSMTSGAAREQF

j_call: TRBJ2-7
v_call: TRBV5-6
cdr3_aa: ASSRISGRRSYEQY

j_call: TRBJ1-4
v_call: TRBV5-1
cdr3_aa: ASRPGRSDEKLF

j_call: TRBJ2-1
v_call: TRBV7-9
cdr3_aa: ASSLGASGGEDEQF

j_call: TRBJ1-1
v_call: TRBV5-8
cdr3_aa: ASSLNRYTEAF

j_call: TRBJ2-5
v_call: TRBV5-1
cdr3_aa: ASSLAQGQGETQY

j_call: TRBJ2-3
v_call: TRBV19
cdr3_aa: ASSIGTANQGDTQY

j_call: TRBJ1-1
v_call: TRBV18
cdr3_aa: ASSPSGKNTEAF

j_call: TRBJ2-2
v_call: TRBV5-4
cdr3_aa: ASSGLAGANTGELF

j_call: TRBJ2-1
v_call: TRBV28
cdr3_aa: ASSWRGAYNEQF

j_call: TRBJ2-3
v_call: TRBV6-8
cdr3_aa: ASSSPGGPPSTDTQY

j_call: TRBJ2-1
v_call: TRBV6-6
cdr3_aa: ASSRTSSKYNEQF

j_call: TRBJ2-7
v_call: TRBV2
cdr3_aa: ASSPGASPSVDEQY

j_call: TRBJ2-2
v_call: TRBV11-2
cdr3_aa: ASSLGSRWATGELF

j_call: TRBJ2-7
v_call: TRBV6-5
cdr3_aa: ASSYSFVGPYEQY

j_call: TRBJ1-1
v_call: TRBV29-1
cdr3_aa: SVGGTGVMNTEAF

j_call: TRBJ1-1
v_call: TRBV9
cdr3_aa: ASSVLGNTEAF

j_call: TRBJ1-2
v_call: TRBV28
cdr3_aa: ASSLSGRVGYGYT

j_call: TRBJ2-1
v_call: TRBV5-1
cdr3_aa: ASSSGESHRNEQF

j_call: TRBJ1-5
v_call: TRBV12-5
cdr3_aa: ASGLVLTGNQPQH

j_call: TRBJ1-2
v_call: TRBV7-9
cdr3_aa: ASSEWDTANYGYT

j_call: TRBJ2-7
v_call: TRBV7-8
cdr3_aa: ASSLALALPYEQY

j_call: TRBJ2-3
v_call: TRBV5-5
cdr3_aa: ASINSKGGTDTQY

j_call: TRBJ1-5
v_call: TRBV7-2
cdr3_aa: ASSLRYNQPQH

j_call: TRBJ1-5
v_call: TRBV7-9
cdr3_aa: ASSSRGQGNQPQH

j_call: TRBJ2-3
v_call: TRBV4-1
cdr3_aa: ASSHPRIKNTQY

j_call: TRBJ2-5
v_call: TRBV5-4
cdr3_aa: ASSVDRTSGETQY

j_call: TRBJ1-1
v_call: TRBV6-4
cdr3_aa: ASSDIGGKAF

j_call: TRBJ1-3
v_call: TRBV9
cdr3_aa: ASSVNEGNTIY

j_call: TRBJ1-5
v_call: TRBV6-5
cdr3_aa: ASSYKGGPQH

j_call: TRBJ2-5
v_call: TRBV6-1
cdr3_aa: ASSGGQGRKTQY

j_call: TRBJ2-1
v_call: TRBV18
cdr3_aa: ASSHLSGGGYNEQF

j_call: TRBJ1-5
v_call: TRBV28
cdr3_aa: ASSLGQEYQPQH

j_call: TRBJ2-7
v_call: TRBV6-5
cdr3_aa: ASRVGAGEQY

j_call: TRBJ2-5
v_call: TRBV5-1
cdr3_aa: ASSPGQKGETQY

j_call: TRBJ2-1
v_call: TRBV6-1
cdr3_aa: ASSVLLAGGYEQF